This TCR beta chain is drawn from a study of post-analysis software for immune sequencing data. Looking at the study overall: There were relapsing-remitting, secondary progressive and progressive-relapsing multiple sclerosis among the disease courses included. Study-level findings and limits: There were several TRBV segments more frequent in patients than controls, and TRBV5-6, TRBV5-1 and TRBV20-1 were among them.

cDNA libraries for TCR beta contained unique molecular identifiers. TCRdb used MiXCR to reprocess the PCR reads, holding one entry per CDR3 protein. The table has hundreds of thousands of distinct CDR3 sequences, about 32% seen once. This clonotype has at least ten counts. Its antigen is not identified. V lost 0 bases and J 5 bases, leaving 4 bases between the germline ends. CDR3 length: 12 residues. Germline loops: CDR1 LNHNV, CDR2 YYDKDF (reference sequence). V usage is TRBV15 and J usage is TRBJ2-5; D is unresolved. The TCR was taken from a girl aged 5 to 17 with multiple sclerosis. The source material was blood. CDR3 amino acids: CATSRDGETQYF. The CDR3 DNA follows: TGTGCCACCAGCAGAGATGGGGAGACCCAGTACTTC.